One sample yielded the 14 T cell receptor beta chains listed below, sequenced in a study of blood T cell dynamics during melanoma immunotherapy. Produced via immunoSEQ multiplex PCR; TCRdb's table is partial and in-frame only. Among some 10,000 clones listed, around nine tenths were seen once. Time point of the sample: week 3, after first cycle of checkpoint inhibitor. Sequenced here: blood, sampled from a patient treated with checkpoint blockade. The source is a human donor with melanoma.

The chain combines TRBV5-4 with TRBJ2-7; 9 bases fit TRBD2. V was clipped by 0 bases and J by 3 bases; unmatched bases: 4. Germline CDR1 is SGHNT and CDR2 is YYREEE (reference sequence). CDR3 length: 15 residues. The DNA for the CDR3 is TGTGCCAGCAGCTTGGGCGCAGCGGGAGGCTACGAGCAGTACTTC. It is translated as CASSLGAAGGYEQYF.

The CDR3 region is CASSGGTVDTQYF. CDR3 bases: TGTGCCAGCAGCGGCGGGACGGTAGATACGCAGTATTTT. This chain links TRBV9 with TRBJ2-3; D perhaps matches TRBD2 (6 bases). Trimming took off 3 bases at V and 5 bases at J, with 10 bases between the two ends. The CDR3 has 13 residues. Germline lookup yields CDR1 SGDLS and CDR2 YYNGEE.

The gene calls are TRBV21-1 and TRBJ2-3; the table gives TRBD1 as D, unverified against the DNA. TRBV21-1 is a pseudogene segment. This CDR3 region has 14 residues. As DNA, the CDR3 is TGTGCCAGCACGGGGGGACAGGACACAGATACGCAGTATTTT. Translating gives CASTGGQDTDTQYF.

This chain uses TRBV6-1 with TRBJ2-5, with D perhaps matching TRBD1 or TRBD2 (6 bases each). Trimming removed 4 bases from V and 1 base from J, with 13 bases in between. The length of the CDR3 is 15 residues. Germline V gene data show CDR1 as MNHNS and CDR2 as SASEGT. In DNA, the CDR3 is TGTGCCAGCAGTGTGGCGGGGACAACCCAAGAGACCCAGTACTTC. As protein: CASSVAGTTQETQYF.

J is TRBJ2-3 and V is TRBV6-1; the D gene is possibly TRBD1 (6 bases). The germline V gene has CDR1 MNHNS and CDR2 SASEGT. CDR3 size: 15 residues. Trimming pared 8 bases from V and 0 bases from J, leaving 15 bases between. This chain's CDR3 is CASLRGTTSTDTQYF. CDR3 bases: TGTGCCAGCCTAAGGGGGACAACTAGCACAGATACGCAGTATTTT.

This chain uses TRBV19 with TRBJ2-7; TRBD2 aligns across 7 bases. CDR3 size: 15 residues. Germline trimming cut 5 bases from V and 3 bases from J; bases unmatched to any gene: 10. CDR1 LNHDA and CDR2 SQIVND come from the germline V gene (reference sequence). The CDR3 region has the DNA TGTGCCAGTAGTCTAGGCCCTAGCGGAGTCTACGAGCAGTACTTC. Protein sequence: CASSLGPSGVYEQYF. The full variable domain, rest sourced from reference TRBV19 and TRBJ2-7, is DGGITQSPKYLFRKEGQNVTLSCEQNLNHDAMYWYRQDPGQGLRLIYYSQIVNDFQKGDIAEGYSVSREKKESFPLTVTSAQKNPTAFYLCASSLGPSGVYEQYFGPGTRLTVT.

This chain connects TRBV6-1 to TRBJ2-7, with 9 bases lining up with TRBD1. This CDR3 has 16 residues. Germline assignment: CDR1 MNHNS and CDR2 SASEGT. J lost 1 base, V lost 3 bases, and 7 bases had no gene match. The CDR3 nucleotides read TGTGCCAGCAGTGACGGGCGACAGGGGGTTTCCTACGAGCAGTACTTC. Its translation: CASSDGRQGVSYEQYF.

The chain carries TRBV27 and TRBJ2-1, with 10 bases fitting TRBD2. The V gene's germline CDR1 is MNHEY and CDR2 SMNVEV (reference sequence). V was clipped by 4 bases and J by 7 bases; unmatched bases: 4. CDR3 length: 14 residues. In nucleotides, the CDR3 is TGTGCCAGCAGTTCTAGCGGGAGAATAAATGAGCAGTTCTTC. Translated, it gives CASSSSGRINEQFF.

This chain joins TRBV6-5 and TRBJ2-7; TRBD1 agrees at 8 bases. Per germline, CDR1 MNHEY and CDR2 SVGAGI. The CDR3 runs to 15 residues. Trimming removed 0 bases from V and 3 bases from J; junction bases left unmatched: 4. The CDR3 DNA reads TGTGCCAGCAGTTACTCGAGACAGGGGTACTACGAGCAGTACTTC. Translated: CASSYSRQGYYEQYF.

The chain couples TRBV5-6 to TRBJ2-3; D gene ambiguous. V was clipped by 1 base and J by 2 bases, with 8 bases between them. Germline values: CDR1 SGHDT, CDR2 YYEEEE. This CDR3 is built from 14 residues. Here the CDR3 reads CASSLYRNTDTQYF. CDR3 nucleotides: TGTGCCAGCAGCTTGTACAGAAACACAGATACGCAGTATTTT.

The genes are TRBV18 and TRBJ1-1; D remains unclear. With 6 bases removed from V and 4 bases from J, the gap between germline ends came to 12 bases. This CDR3 is 13 amino acids long. Germline CDR1 KGHSH, CDR2 LQKENI. Here the CDR3 DNA reads TGTGCCAGCTCGGGTACGGAGGGCACTGAAGCTTTCTTT. This sequence encodes CASSGTEGTEAFF.

In this sample, this clone turned up once. The chain carries TRBV5-6 and TRBJ1-1, with D possibly TRBD1 on 6 matching bases. This CDR3 region has 15 residues. Per germline, CDR1 SGHDT and CDR2 YYEEEE. Trimming removed 7 bases from V and 4 bases from J, with 20 bases in between. For the CDR3, the DNA is TGTGCCAGCTTCCCAATGGGGGGCTGGACCACTGAAGCTTTCTTT. Amino acid sequence: CASFPMGGWTTEAFF.

This clone was counted once. The J gene is TRBJ2-1, the V gene TRBV9; TRBD2 aligns across 9 bases. The CDR3 consists of 16 residues. Per the germline V gene, CDR1 is SGDLS and CDR2 is YYNGEE. V was pared by 0 bases and J by 3 bases, with 4 bases of the junction left unmatched. The CDR3 coding sequence is TGTGCCAGCAGCGTAGAAGCTAGCGGGAACTACAATGAGCAGTTCTTC. This encodes CASSVEASGNYNEQFF.

The chain employs TRBV4-2 and TRBJ2-7; D is possibly TRBD1 (6 bases). This CDR3 comprises 16 residues. The V and J ends lost 0 bases and 3 bases respectively, with 15 bases between them. Germline V gene sequence: CDR1 LGHNA, CDR2 YNFKEQ. CDR3 DNA sequence: TGTGCCAGCAGCCAAGATCCGAACAGGGCGAACTACGAGCAGTACTTC. It codes for CASSQDPNRANYEQYF.